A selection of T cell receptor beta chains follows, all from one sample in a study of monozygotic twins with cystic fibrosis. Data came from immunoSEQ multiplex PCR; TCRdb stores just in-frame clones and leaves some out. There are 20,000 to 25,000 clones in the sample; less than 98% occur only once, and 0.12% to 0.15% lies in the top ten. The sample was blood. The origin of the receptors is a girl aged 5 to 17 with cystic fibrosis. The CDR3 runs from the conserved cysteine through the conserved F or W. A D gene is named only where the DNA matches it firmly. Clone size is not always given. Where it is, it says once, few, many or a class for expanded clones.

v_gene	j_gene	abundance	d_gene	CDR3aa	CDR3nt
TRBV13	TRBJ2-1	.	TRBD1	CASSLGTVGYWDEQFF	TGTGCCAGCAGCCTCGGGACAGTTGGGTATTGGGATGAGCAGTTCTTC
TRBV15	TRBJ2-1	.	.	CATSRDYGVSYNEQFF	TGTGCCACCAGCAGAGATTACGGAGTCTCCTACAATGAGCAGTTCTTC
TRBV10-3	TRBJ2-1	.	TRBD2	CAYSPRASGKGEQFF	TGTGCCTACAGCCCTAGGGCTAGCGGGAAGGGTGAGCAGTTCTTC
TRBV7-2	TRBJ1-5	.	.	CASSLVSGANQPQHF	TGTGCCAGCAGCTTAGTTTCAGGGGCAAATCAGCCCCAGCATTTT
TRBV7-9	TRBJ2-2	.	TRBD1	CASSLTGDNTGELFF	TGTGCCAGCAGCTTGACAGGGGATAACACCGGGGAGCTGTTTTTT
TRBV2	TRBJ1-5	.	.	CASSRETGENQPQHF	TGTGCCAGCAGCCGAGAGACAGGAGAAAATCAGCCCCAGCATTTT
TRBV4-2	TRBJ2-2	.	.	CASSLTVGMDTGELFF	TGTGCCAGCAGCCTAACAGTAGGGATGGACACCGGGGAGCTGTTTTTT
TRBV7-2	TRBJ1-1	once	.	CASSLAPGVSEAFF	TGTGCCAGCAGCTTAGCACCAGGGGTCAGTGAAGCTTTCTTT
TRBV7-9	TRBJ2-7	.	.	CASSTRRGGEQYF	TGTGCCAGCAGCACCCGGAGGGGGGGAGAGCAGTACTTC
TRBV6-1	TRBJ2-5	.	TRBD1	CASRNRGETQYF	TGTGCCAGCAGGAACAGGGGAGAGACCCAGTACTTC
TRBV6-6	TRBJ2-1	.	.	CASRDLQGASYNEQFF	TGTGCCAGCAGGGATTTACAGGGCGCCTCCTACAATGAGCAGTTCTTC
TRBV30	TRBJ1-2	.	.	CAWSVPFNYGYTF	TGTGCCTGGAGTGTACCTTTTAACTATGGCTACACCTTC
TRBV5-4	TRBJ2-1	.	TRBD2	CASSSTSGSYNEQFF	TGTGCCAGCAGCTCGACTAGCGGGTCTTACAATGAGCAGTTCTTC
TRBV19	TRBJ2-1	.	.	CASSTVYNNEQFF	TGTGCCAGTAGTACGGTCTACAACAATGAGCAGTTCTTC
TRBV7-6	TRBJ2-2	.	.	CASSLVGLTGELFF	TGTGCCAGCAGCTTAGTGGGCTTGACCGGGGAGCTGTTTTTT
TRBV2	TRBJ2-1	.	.	CASKGTSSMNEQFF	TGTGCCAGCAAAGGGACTTCTTCTATGAATGAGCAGTTCTTC
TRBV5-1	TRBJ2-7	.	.	CASSDTYEQYF	TGCGCCAGCAGCGATACCTACGAGCAGTACTTC
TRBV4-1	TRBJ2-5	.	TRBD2	CASSLRTSERETQYF	TGCGCCAGCAGCCTTCGGACTAGCGAAAGAGAGACCCAGTACTTC
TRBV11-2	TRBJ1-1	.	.	CASQRGNTEAFF	TGTGCCAGCCAGCGAGGGAACACTGAAGCTTTCTTT
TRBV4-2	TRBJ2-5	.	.	CASSQDDEGSETQYF	TGTGCCAGCAGCCAAGATGATGAGGGATCAGAGACCCAGTACTTC
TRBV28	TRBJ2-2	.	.	CASREWGKAGELFF	TGTGCCAGCAGAGAGTGGGGGAAAGCCGGGGAGCTGTTTTTT
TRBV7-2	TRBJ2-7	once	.	CASSLTAGVYEQYF	TGTGCCAGCAGCTTAACGGCAGGGGTGTACGAGCAGTACTTC
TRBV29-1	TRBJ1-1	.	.	CSVGRPTEAFF	TGCAGCGTTGGCAGGCCCACTGAAGCTTTCTTT
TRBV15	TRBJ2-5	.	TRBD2	CATKGTSGSLLETQYF	TGTGCCACCAAGGGGACTAGCGGGAGTTTGCTAGAGACCCAGTACTTC
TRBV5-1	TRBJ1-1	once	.	CASSSQVNTEAFF	TGCGCCAGCAGCTCACAGGTGAACACTGAAGCTTTCTTT
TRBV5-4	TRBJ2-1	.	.	CASSTLNEQFF	TGTGCCAGCAGCACGCTCAATGAGCAGTTCTTC
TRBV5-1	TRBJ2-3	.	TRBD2	CASSLWGLAGDTDTQYF	TGCGCCAGCAGCTTGTGGGGACTAGCGGGAGACACAGATACGCAGTATTTT
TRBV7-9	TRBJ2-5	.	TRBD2	CASSLPRGLAGVVGETQYF	TGTGCCAGCAGCTTACCCCGAGGACTAGCGGGAGTGGTAGGGGAGACCCAGTACTTC
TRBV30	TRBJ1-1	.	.	CAWSRGAFSAFF	TGTGCCTGGAGTCGGGGGGCTTTCTCGGCTTTCTTT
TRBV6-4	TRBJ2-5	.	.	CARSPGTFSAGTQYF	TGTGCCAGAAGTCCCGGGACTTTTTCGGCGGGGACCCAGTACTTC
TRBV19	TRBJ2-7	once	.	CASSIELEGYGEQYF	TGTGCCAGTAGTATAGAGCTAGAGGGTTATGGCGAGCAGTACTTC